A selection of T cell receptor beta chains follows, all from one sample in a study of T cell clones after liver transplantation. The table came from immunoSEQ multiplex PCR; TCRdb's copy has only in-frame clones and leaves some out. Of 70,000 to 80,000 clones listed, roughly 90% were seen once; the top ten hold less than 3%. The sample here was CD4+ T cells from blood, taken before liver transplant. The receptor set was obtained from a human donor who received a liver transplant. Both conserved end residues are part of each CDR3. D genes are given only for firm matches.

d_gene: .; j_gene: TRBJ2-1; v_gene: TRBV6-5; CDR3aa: CASTLGGGYNEQFF; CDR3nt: TGTGCCAGCACCCTGGGGGGTGGCTACAATGAGCAGTTCTTC
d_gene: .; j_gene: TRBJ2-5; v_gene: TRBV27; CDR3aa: CASRSDLRGKETQYF; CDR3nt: TGTGCCAGCAGATCAGACCTAAGAGGGAAGGAGACCCAGTACTTC
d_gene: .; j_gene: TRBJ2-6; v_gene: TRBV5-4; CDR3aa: CASSLPGPSGANVLTF; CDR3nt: TGTGCCAGCAGCTTGCCGGGGCCCTCTGGGGCCAACGTCCTGACTTTC
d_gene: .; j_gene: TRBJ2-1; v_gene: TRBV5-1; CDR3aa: CASSVGQHSYNEQFF; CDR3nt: TGCGCCAGCAGCGTCGGACAGCACTCCTACAATGAGCAGTTCTTC
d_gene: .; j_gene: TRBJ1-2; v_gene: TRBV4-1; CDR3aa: CASSQEMGGAQDYGYTF; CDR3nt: TGCGCCAGCAGCCAAGAGATGGGGGGGGCGCAGGACTATGGCTACACCTTC
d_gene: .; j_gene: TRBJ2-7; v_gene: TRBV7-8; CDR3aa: CASSRKTAVSYEQYF; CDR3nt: TGTGCCAGCAGCAGGAAGACAGCCGTCTCCTACGAGCAGTACTTC
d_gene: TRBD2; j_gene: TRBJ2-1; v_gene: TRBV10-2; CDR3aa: CASSRSGIQGEQFF; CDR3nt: TGCGCCAGCAGTCGGAGCGGGATTCAGGGTGAGCAGTTCTTC
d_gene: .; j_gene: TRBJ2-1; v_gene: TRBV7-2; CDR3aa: CASSSPGSPYNEQFF; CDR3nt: TGTGCCAGCAGCTCTCCGGGTTCGCCCTACAATGAGCAGTTCTTC
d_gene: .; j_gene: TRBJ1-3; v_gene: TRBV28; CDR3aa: CASSSNGGGPGNTIYF; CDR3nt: TGTGCCAGCAGCTCTAATGGGGGGGGCCCTGGAAACACCATATATTTT
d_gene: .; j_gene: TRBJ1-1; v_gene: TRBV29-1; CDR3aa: CSVRTAPNTEAFF; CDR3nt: TGCAGCGTGCGTACAGCACCGAACACTGAAGCTTTCTTT
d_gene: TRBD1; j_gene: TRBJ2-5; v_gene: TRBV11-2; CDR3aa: CASRKGAGGVGWQETQYF; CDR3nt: TGTGCCAGCAGAAAGGGGGCAGGGGGCGTGGGCTGGCAAGAGACCCAGTACTTC
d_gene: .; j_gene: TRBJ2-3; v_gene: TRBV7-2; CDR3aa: CASSGLRVTDTQYF; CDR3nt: TGTGCCAGCAGCGGTCTGAGGGTCACAGATACGCAGTATTTT
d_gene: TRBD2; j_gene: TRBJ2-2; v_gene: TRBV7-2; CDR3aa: CASSPSGIMTGELFF; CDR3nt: TGTGCCAGCAGCCCTAGCGGTATTATGACCGGGGAGCTGTTTTTT
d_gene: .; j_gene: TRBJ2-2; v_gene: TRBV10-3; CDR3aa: CAISAGTADTGELFF; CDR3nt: TGTGCCATCAGTGCCGGGACGGCCGACACCGGGGAGCTGTTTTTT
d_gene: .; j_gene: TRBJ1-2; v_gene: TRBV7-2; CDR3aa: CASSLRGLSYGYTF; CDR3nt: TGTGCCAGCAGCTTACGGGGGCTCTCCTATGGCTACACCTTC
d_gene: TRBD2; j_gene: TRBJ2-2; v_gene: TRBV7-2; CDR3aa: CASSLLAGGDTGELFF; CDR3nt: TGTGCCAGCAGCTTACTAGCGGGAGGGGACACCGGGGAGCTGTTTTTT
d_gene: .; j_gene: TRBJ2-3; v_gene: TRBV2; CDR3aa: CASSEVSDTQYF; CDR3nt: TGTGCCAGCAGTGAAGTTTCGGATACGCAGTATTTT
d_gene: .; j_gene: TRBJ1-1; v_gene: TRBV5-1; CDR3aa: CASSADQGNTEAFF; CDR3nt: TGCGCCAGCAGCGCGGACCAGGGGAACACTGAAGCTTTCTTT
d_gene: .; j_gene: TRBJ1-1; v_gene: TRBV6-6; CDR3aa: CASGPFEAFF; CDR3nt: TGTGCCAGCGGACCGTTTGAAGCTTTCTTT
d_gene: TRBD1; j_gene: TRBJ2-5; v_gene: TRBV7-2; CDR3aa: CASGRGETQYF; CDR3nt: TGTGCCAGCGGCAGGGGGGAGACCCAGTACTTC
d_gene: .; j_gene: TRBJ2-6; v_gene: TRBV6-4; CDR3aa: CASSDGGLGANVLTF; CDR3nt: TGTGCCAGCAGTGACGGGGGGCTTGGGGCCAACGTCCTGACTTTC
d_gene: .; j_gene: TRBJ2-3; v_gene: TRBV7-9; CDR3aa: CASSPHGGGITDTQYF; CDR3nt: TGTGCCAGCAGCCCCCATGGCGGCGGAATAACAGATACGCAGTATTTT
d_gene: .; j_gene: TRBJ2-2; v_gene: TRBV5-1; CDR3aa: CASSLTRVSGELFF; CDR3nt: TGCGCCAGCAGCTTAACCAGGGTGTCCGGGGAGCTGTTTTTT
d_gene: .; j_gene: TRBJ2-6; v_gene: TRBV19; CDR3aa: CASRPGVSGANVLTF; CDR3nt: TGTGCCAGCCGTCCAGGAGTCTCTGGGGCCAACGTCCTGACTTTC
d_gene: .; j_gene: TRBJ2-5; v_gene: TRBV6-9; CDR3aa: CASRLTNVETQYF; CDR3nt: TGTGCCAGCAGACTAACTAACGTAGAGACCCAGTACTTC
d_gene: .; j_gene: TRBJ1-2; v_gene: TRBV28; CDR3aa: CASSLVLVDGYTF; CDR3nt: TGTGCCAGCAGTTTAGTACTGGTTGATGGCTACACCTTC
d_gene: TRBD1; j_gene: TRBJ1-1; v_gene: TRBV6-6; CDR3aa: CASRRTGAEAFF; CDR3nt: TGTGCCAGCAGGCGTACAGGGGCTGAAGCTTTCTTT
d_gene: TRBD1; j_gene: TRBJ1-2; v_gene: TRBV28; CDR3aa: CASSLAGTVDGYTF; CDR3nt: TGTGCCAGCAGTTTAGCCGGGACAGTGGATGGCTACACCTTC
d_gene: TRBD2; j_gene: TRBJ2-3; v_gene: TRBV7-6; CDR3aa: CASSLSGSIVDTQYF; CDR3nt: TGTGCCAGCAGCCTAAGCGGGAGTATCGTAGATACGCAGTATTTT